This T cell receptor (beta chain) derives from a study of early T cells in non-severe SARS-CoV-2 infection listed by TCRdb under 2021. Looking at the study overall: TCR sequencing used bulk RNA from unsorted whole blood, so alpha and beta chains could not be paired. Overall results and qualifications from the work: VDJdb matching was skewed toward anti-spike CD8 responses and likely underestimated virus-specific expansions by missing private and CD4 specificities.

Libraries were constructed by 5' RACE. Sequencing instrument: NextSeq 500. To correct for sequencing error and PCR bias, the TCR library protocol tagged individual cDNA molecules with unique molecular identifiers. Both TCR alpha and beta chains were sequenced, and tight co-correlation was observed between alpha and beta sequence abundances in each sample. On the authors' methods: V gene, J gene and CDR3 annotation of TCR sequences was performed with Decombinator V4. Expanded TCRs were defined as changing significantly between any two time points under a Poisson model with p below 0.0001. TCR abundances were normalised to the total number of TCRs sequenced per sample and were expressed as counts per million. MAIT TCRs were defined by TRAV1-2 paired with TRAJ12, TRAJ20 or TRAJ33, and iNKT TCRs by TRAV10 paired with TRAJ18. A search of VDJdb, accessed on 1 November 2021, was run for TCRs annotated to CMV, EBV and SARS-CoV-2, with TCRs annotated for multiple antigens excluded. TCRdb handled the public reads itself, with Q25 trimming in fastp and clone calling in MiXCR, and kept productive beta chains. Every entry covers one CDR3 protein and lists the most common genes and DNA from its rows. TCRdb, not the original authors, processed these V and J calls. For this sample the table gives tens of thousands of distinct CDR3 sequences, of which around 5% were detected only once. 4% to 5.5% of the sample lies in the top ten.

This clonotype was seen many times. Its target antigen remains unknown. No base quality values were provided; no much bigger clone lies one nucleotide off. At the junction V is shortened by 0 bases and J by 4 bases, with 13 bases in between. CDR1 SEHNR and CDR2 FQNEAQ were looked up in the germline V gene (reference sequence). The CDR3 measures 16 amino acids from cysteine to phenylalanine. Only the CDR3 DNA stays, 48 bases, in frame from base 1. The study was a case-control design nested within a healthcare worker cohort in London, UK, with weekly nasopharyngeal swab PCR tests and blood sampling. Healthcare workers were recruited during the week of the UK lockdown, between 23 and 31 March 2020, and followed weekly for up to 16 weeks.

What was sequenced was whole blood. This sequence uses TRBV7-9 and TRBJ2-1; tentative D gene TRBD2, with 6 bases matching. This TCR was sampled from an adult who was a healthcare worker with PCR-confirmed SARS-CoV-2 infection or an uninfected control (not recorded which). The CDR3 protein sequence reads: CASSLASLALYNEQFF. The sequenced DNA is TGTGCCAGCAGCTTAGCGTCGCTAGCGTTATACAATGAGCAGTTCTTC.